Presented here are 2 T cell receptor beta chains from one specimen sequenced in a study of T cell responses to AZD1222 COVID-19 vaccine. Produced via immunoSEQ multiplex PCR; TCRdb's table is partial and in-frame only. The sample has some 130,000 clones; roughly 93% are singletons. The source was peripheral blood, collected on day 0 of AZD1222 vaccination. The receptors derive from an adult in good health.

This clone appeared once. V gene TRBV4-1 combines with J gene TRBJ2-7; TRBD2 might be the D (6 bases). The V end lost 4 bases, the J end lost 1 base, and 17 bases lay between the germline ends. There are 16 residues in the CDR3. Germline CDR1 and CDR2: MGHRA and YSYEKL. DNA for the CDR3: TGCGCCAGCAGCCGCCAGTCTGGGACTGATTCCTACGAGCAGTACTTC. Amino acids: CASSRQSGTDSYEQYF.

This clone was seen only once. DNA for the CDR3: TGTGCCAGCAGTACGCCGGGACAGCAAGACTACAATGAGCAGTTCTTC. It codes for CASSTPGQQDYNEQFF. The V gene is TRBV28, the J gene TRBJ2-1, with 7 nucleotides matching TRBD1. This CDR3 is 16 amino acids long. From germline, CDR1 is MDHEN and CDR2 SYDVKM. Unmatched junction bases numbered 10, after V lost 5 bases and J lost 3 bases.